This record covers a single T cell receptor (beta chain). These data come from a study of identical twins. MiXCR, applied by TCRdb to the 5' RACE reads, yields one record per CDR3 protein. The sample holds around 1.7 million distinct CDR3 sequences, roughly a third seen once. J lost 0 bases, V lost 1 base, and 7 bases had no gene match. This CDR3 is 18 amino acids long. Germline CDR1 is SGHRS and CDR2 is YFSETQ. V is TRBV5-1 and J is TRBJ2-6, with TRBD1 matching 7 bases. The origin of this receptor is a newborn girl in good health. The sample was cord blood. The CDR3 loop reads CASSLLTGRPSGANVLTF. In DNA form, the CDR3 reads TGCGCCAGCAGCTTGCTGACAGGGCGCCCCTCTGGGGCCAACGTCCTGACTTTC.